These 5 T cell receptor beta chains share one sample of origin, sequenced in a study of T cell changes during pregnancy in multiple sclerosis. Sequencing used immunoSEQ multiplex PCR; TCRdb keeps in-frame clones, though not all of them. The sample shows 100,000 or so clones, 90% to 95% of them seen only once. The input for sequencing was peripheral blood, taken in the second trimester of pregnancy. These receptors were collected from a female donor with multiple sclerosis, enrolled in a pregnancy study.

The CDR3 coding sequence is TGTGCCAGCAGCGTAGGGGAGCTCTCTGGAAACACCATATATTTT. Translated: CASSVGELSGNTIYF. The V and J genes are TRBV9 and TRBJ1-3; D ambiguous. V was pared by 0 bases and J by 0 bases, with 7 bases between. Germline V lookup: CDR1 SGDLS, CDR2 YYNGEE. The CDR3 runs 15 residues.

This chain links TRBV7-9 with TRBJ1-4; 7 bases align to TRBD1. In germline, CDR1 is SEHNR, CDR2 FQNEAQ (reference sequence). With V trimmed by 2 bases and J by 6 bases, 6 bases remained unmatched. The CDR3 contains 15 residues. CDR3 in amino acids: CASSLRRGQDEKLFF. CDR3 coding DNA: TGTGCCAGCAGCTTAAGGAGGGGGCAGGATGAAAAACTGTTTTTT.

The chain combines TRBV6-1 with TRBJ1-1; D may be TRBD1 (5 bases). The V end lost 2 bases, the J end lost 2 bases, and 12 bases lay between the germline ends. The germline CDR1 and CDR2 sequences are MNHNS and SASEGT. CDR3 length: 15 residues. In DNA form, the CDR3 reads TGTGCCAGCAGTGAATGGGCACAGGCTAACACTGAAGCTTTCTTT. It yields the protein CASSEWAQANTEAFF.

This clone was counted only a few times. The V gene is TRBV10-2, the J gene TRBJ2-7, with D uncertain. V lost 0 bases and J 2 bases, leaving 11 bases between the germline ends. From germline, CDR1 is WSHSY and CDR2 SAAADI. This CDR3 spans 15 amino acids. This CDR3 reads CASSESVQIPYEQYF. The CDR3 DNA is TGCGCCAGCAGTGAGTCGGTACAGATCCCCTACGAGCAGTACTTC.

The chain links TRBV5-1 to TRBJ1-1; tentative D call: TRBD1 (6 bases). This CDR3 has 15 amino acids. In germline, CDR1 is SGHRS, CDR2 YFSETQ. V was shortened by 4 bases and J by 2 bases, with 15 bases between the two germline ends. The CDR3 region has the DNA TGCGCCAGCAGCGTCGTAGGGGGGGGAAACACTGAAGCTTTCTTT. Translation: CASSVVGGGNTEAFF. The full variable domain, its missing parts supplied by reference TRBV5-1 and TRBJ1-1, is KAGVTQTPRYLIKTRGQQVTLSCSPISGHRSVSWYQQTPGQGLQFLFEYFSETQRNKGNFPGRFSGRQFSNSRSEMNVSTLELGDSALYLCASSVVGGGNTEAFFGQGTRLTVV.